This T cell receptor (beta chain) comes out of a study of T cell responses to AZD1222 COVID-19 vaccine. General study points: Mapped onto spike, vaccine-associated CD4 TCRs spanned it and were dominant at 160-218 and 743-854.

Turning to this clone: What it recognizes is unknown.

Profiling relied on immunoSEQ multiplex PCR, and the TCRdb table lists in-frame clones only, not all of them. The table records about 54,000 clones, around 84% of them present only once. With 6 bases removed from V and 5 bases from J, the gap between germline ends came to 10 bases. CDR1 is SGHAT, CDR2 FQNNGV, per germline. The CDR3 has 12 residues. The material sequenced was peripheral blood, taken on day 0 of AZD1222 vaccination. V gene TRBV11-2 combines with J gene TRBJ1-1; TRBD1 might be the D (5 bases). The TCR comes from an adult in good health. DNA for the CDR3: TGTGCCAGCAGTCTGGGGGAAACTGAAGCTTTCTTT. Translated: CASSLGETEAFF. Filled out from reference TRBV11-2 and TRBJ1-1, the complete variable domain reads EAGVAQSPRYKIIEKRQSVAFWCNPISGHATLYWYQQILGQGPKLLIQFQNNGVVDDSQLPKDRFSAERLKGVDSTLKIQPAKLEDSAVYLCASSLGETEAFFGQGTRLTVV.